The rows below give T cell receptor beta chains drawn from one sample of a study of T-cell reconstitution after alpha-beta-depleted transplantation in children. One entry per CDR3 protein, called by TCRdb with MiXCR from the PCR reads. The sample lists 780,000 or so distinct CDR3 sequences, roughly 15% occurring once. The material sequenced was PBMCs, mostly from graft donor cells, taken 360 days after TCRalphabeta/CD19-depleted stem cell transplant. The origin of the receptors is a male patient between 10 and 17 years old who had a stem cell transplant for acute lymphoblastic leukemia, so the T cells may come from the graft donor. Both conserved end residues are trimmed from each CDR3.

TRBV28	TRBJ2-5	ASSFRDRGYQETQY
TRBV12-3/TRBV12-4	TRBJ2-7	ASSLISYEQY
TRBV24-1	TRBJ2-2	ATSDVDRSTGELF
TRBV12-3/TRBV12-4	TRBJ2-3	ASSRPGLAGARDTQY
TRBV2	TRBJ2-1	ASLLLGLSSYNEQF
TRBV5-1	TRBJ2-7	ASSLARQGYEQY
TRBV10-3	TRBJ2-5	AISELTGYNQETQY
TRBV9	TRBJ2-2	ASSAGGGLGELF
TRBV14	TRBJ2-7	ASSHTGTVNSYEQY
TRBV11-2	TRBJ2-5	ASSLAWDWHQETQY
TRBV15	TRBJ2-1	ATRREGPYNEQF
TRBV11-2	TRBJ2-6	ASSPRIGGSGANVLT
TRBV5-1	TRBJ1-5	ASSFTGLNQPQH
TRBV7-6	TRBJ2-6	ASSLAWRDRAGANVLT
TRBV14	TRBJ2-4	ASSHMNQNIQY
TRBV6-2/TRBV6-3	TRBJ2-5	ASSYVGRETQY
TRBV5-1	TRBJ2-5	ASSLPGSGILQETQY
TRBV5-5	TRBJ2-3	ASSLRLAFTQY
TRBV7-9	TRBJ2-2	ASTEALNTGELF
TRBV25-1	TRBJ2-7	ASSEFVAGTANYREQY
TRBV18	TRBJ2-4	ASSPLPRLVENIQY
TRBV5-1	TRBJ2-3	ASSLRLDTDTQY
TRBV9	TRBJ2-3	ASSSPRGTLGDTQY
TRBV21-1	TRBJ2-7	ASSKDSTGEDGEQY
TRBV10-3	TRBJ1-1	AIKFGTVNTEAF
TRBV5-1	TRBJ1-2	ASSLAAENYGYT
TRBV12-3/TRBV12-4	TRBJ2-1	ASSPIAGAPYNEQF
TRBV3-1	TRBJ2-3	ASSQRTGLVSRTYTDTQY
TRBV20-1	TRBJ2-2	SAPHLAGGTGELF
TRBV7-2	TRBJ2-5	ASSFGQGAWETQY
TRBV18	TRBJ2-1	ASSPAGGMAGDDEQF
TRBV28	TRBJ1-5	ASSLWGRVNQPQH
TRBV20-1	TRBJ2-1	SARGLLGRSYNEQF
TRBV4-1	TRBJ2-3	ASSHLRGTRTDTQY
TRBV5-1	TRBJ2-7	ASSRQGRNYEQY
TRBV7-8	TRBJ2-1	ASSQGGGGYNEQF
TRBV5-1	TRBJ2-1	ASNLIPGSYNEQF
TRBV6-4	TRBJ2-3	ASSDSEGTWSTDTQY
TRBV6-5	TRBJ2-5	ASSYRDRTQWRETQY
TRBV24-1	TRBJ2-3	ATRGSDTQY
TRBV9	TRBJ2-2	ASRQGPNTGELF
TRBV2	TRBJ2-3	ASGKKGAGEIFTDTQY
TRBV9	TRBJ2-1	ASSGSDYNEQF
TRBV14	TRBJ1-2	ASSQEGYGNYGYT
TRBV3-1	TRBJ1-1	ASSQAFRDRGAEAF
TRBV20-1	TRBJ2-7	SARDNRASSGRGQY
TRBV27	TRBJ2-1	ASSLNSGVMAYNEQF
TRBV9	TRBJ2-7	ASSPRDRRYEQY
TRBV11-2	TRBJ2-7	ASSLGNQRGWYEQY
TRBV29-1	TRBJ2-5	SIPTRFQETQY